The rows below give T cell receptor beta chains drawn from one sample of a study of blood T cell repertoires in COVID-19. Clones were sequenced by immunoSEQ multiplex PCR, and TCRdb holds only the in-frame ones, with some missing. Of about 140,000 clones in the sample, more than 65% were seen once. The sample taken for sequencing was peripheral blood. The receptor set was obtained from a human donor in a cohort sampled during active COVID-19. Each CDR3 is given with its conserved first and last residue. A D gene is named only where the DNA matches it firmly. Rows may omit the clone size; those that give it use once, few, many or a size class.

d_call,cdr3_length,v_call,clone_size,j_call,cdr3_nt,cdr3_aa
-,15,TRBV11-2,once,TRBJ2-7,TGTGCCAGCAGCTCCGGGGCGGGGCAACACTACGAGCAGTACTTC,CASSSGAGQHYEQYF
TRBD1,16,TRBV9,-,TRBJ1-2,TGTGCCAGCAGCGTGGGGACAGAGCCAAGCCCCTATGGCTACACCTTC,CASSVGTEPSPYGYTF
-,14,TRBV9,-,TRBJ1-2,TGTGCCAGCAGCCCAGGGTTCGTAGGCTATGGCTACACCTTC,CASSPGFVGYGYTF
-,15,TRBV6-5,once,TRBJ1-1,TGTGCCAGCAGTCTTAGCGGGGCGCGGGCCACTGAAGCTTTCTTT,CASSLSGARATEAFF
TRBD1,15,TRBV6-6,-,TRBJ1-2,TGTGCCAGCAGTTACGCGTCAGGGGGCGCCGATGGCTACACCTTC,CASSYASGGADGYTF
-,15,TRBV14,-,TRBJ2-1,TGTGCCAGCAGCCAAGTTTCGGCGCGGGGATGGGAGCAGTTCTTC,CASSQVSARGWEQFF
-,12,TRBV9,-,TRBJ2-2,TGTGCCAGCAGAACTGACACCGGGGAGCTGTTTTTT,CASRTDTGELFF
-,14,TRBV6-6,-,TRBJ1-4,TGTGCCAGCAGTCCCGCCGGGGGAGGGGAAAAACTGTTTTTT,CASSPAGGGEKLFF
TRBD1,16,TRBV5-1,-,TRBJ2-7,TGCGCCAGCAGTAGCAACCCCGGGACAGGGTATTCCGAGCAGTACTTC,CASSSNPGTGYSEQYF
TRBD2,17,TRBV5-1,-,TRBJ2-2,TGCGCCAGCAGCTTTTTGACTAGCGGGGGGGCCGGAGGGGAGCTGTTTTTT,CASSFLTSGGAGGELFF
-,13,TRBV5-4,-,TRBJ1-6,TGTGCCAGCAGCTTGCCCAGGGATTCACCCCTCCACTTT,CASSLPRDSPLHF
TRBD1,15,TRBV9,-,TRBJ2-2,TGTGCCAGCAGCTCCCGGGACAGGGCGGACGGGGAGCTGTTTTTT,CASSSRDRADGELFF
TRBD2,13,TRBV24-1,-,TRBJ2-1,TGTGCCACCAGCCGGGGGGGCCGTAATGAGCAGTTCTTC,CATSRGGRNEQFF
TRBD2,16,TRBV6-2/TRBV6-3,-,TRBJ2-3,TGTGCCAGCAGTTACCTCGGGGGGGCCCCCACAGATACGCAGTATTTT,CASSYLGGAPTDTQYF
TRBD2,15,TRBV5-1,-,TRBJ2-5,TGCGCCAGCAGCAAGGTAGCGGGGGGTCAAGAGACCCAGTACTTC,CASSKVAGGQETQYF
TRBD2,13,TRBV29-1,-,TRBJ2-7,TGCAGCGGAGTATCCGGGAGGAACTACGAGCAGTACTTC,CSGVSGRNYEQYF
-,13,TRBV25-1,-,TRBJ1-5,TGTGCCAGCAGTGAGAGTTACAATCAGCCCCAGCATTTT,CASSESYNQPQHF
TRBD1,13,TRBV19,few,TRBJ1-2,TGTGCCAGTAGTAGGACAGGGAACTATGGCTACACCTTC,CASSRTGNYGYTF
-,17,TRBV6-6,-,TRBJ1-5,TGTGCCAGCAGTCCGCTTAGAGGGGGTGGCATCCGTCAGCCCCAGCATTTT,CASSPLRGGGIRQPQHF
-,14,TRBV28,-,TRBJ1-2,TGTGCCAGCAGAACACCGGGACACCACTATGGCTACACCTTC,CASRTPGHHYGYTF
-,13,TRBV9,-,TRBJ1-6,TGTGCCAGCAACCAGGGAAATAATTCACCCCTCCACTTT,CASNQGNNSPLHF
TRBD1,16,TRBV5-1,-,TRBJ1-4,TGCGCCAGCAGCTTCGAGGGGACAGGACTTAATGAAAAACTGTTTTTT,CASSFEGTGLNEKLFF
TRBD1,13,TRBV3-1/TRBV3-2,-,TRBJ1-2,TGTGCCAGCAGCCAAGAGGGACAGAGTGGCTACACCTTC,CASSQEGQSGYTF
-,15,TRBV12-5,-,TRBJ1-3,TGTGCTAGTGGTAACCCGCAGGTTAAGGGAAACACCATATATTTT,CASGNPQVKGNTIYF
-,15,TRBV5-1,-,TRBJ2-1,TGCGCCAGCAGCTTGGGGCAGGACGGGGGCAATGAGCAGTTCTTC,CASSLGQDGGNEQFF
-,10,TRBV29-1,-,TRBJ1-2,TGCAGCGTCCATAACTATGGCTACACCTTC,CSVHNYGYTF
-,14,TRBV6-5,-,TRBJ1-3,TGTGCCAGCAGGGAGCCACACTCTGGAAACACCATATATTTT,CASREPHSGNTIYF
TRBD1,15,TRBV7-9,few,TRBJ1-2,TGTGCCAGCAGCTTAGAGGGGGACAGGGGTGATGGCTACACCTTC,CASSLEGDRGDGYTF
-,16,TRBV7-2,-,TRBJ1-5,TGTGCCAGCAGCTTATCGGGAGGCCGGAGCAATCAGCCCCAGCATTTT,CASSLSGGRSNQPQHF
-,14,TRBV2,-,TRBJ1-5,TGTGCCAGCAGTGAAGCTCATAGCAATCAGCCCCAGCATTTT,CASSEAHSNQPQHF
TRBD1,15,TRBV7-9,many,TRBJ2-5,TGTGCCAGCAGCCTCTGGACAGGGAACCAAGAGACCCAGTACTTC,CASSLWTGNQETQYF